Reported below is one T cell receptor beta chain. What it binds is not known. TCRdb keeps only in-frame clones here, not all; method: immunoSEQ multiplex PCR. The sample yields some 96,000 clones, about 88% seen once. The CDR3 loop spans 14 amino acids. The germline gives CDR1 GTSNPN, CDR2 SVGIG (reference sequence). The V end lost 0 bases, the J end lost 7 bases, and 13 bases lay between the germline ends. This sample was included in a study of T cell responses to AZD1222 COVID-19 vaccine. Broader study findings: Two AZD1222 doses significantly raised spike-specific TCR breadth and depth over controls. Spike was spanned by vaccine-associated CD4 TCRs, which were dominant at 160-218 and 743-854. No day 14 peak samples; only post-peak repertoires were characterized. Epitopes outside B.1.351 and B.1.1.7 mutated regions reportedly drew nearly half of spike TCRs.

The chain combines TRBV30 with TRBJ1-5; D is unresolved. This material consisted of peripheral blood, taken on day 0 of AZD1222 vaccination. The receptor was isolated from an adult in good health. CDR3 protein: CAWSVPRSHQPQHF. CDR3 nucleotides: TGTGCCTGGAGTGTACCCAGGTCTCACCAGCCCCAGCATTTT.